This TCR beta chain was sequenced in a study of cytomegalovirus exposure and HLA in healthy donors. Study-wide background: Under 85% of around 400 genotyped donors fell in the Caucasian-associated ancestry cluster.

The PCR made use of 60 Vbeta and 13 Jbeta primers. Using immunoSEQ multiplex PCR, the repertoire was profiled, and TCRdb retains in-frame clones only, with some absent. The sample has about 160,000 clones, roughly 79% seen once. The CDR3 spans 15 residues. The V segment lost 4 bases and the J segment 1 base; nucleotides outside the gene matches: 7. Germline V lookup: CDR1 LNHNV, CDR2 YYDKDF (reference sequence). Study outcomes and limitations: By a later analysis, the bulk of CMV-associated TCR beta chains appeared HLA-restricted. Rarity marked most TCR sequences, yet some public TCRs occurred in many donors.

Concerning this clone itself: Its antigen remains unknown.

The chain is built from TRBV15 and TRBJ2-7, with 7 bases matching TRBD2. The sequence derives from a woman in her forties or fifties in good health and CMV-seronegative. The material sequenced was PBMCs. The DNA of the CDR3 is TGTGCCACCAGCAAATCCGCGGGACTATCCTACGAGCAGTACTTC. This translates into CATSKSAGLSYEQYF.